This TCR beta chain was sequenced during a study of shared clonotypes between healthy human individuals. Study observations and caveats: Sampling used blood alone; tissue repertoires probably differ. The expectation was that sequencing depth would affect clonotype sharing among donors. The naive CD4 repertoires of several donors were compared, and approximately 4.7% of clonotypes were shared.

Donation came from healthy HIV-negative adults that had no recent acute infections or vaccinations. The CDR3 totals 13 residues. V shed 6 bases and J 13 bases; nucleotides not matched to a gene: 15. Germline lookup yields CDR1 MDHEN and CDR2 SYDVKM. The repertoire was sequenced with immunoSEQ multiplex PCR; TCRdb's copy has only in-frame clones and lacks some. In the table there are some 2,500,000 clones, approximately 93% of which are singletons. Comment on this clone: The antigen is not known.

This TCR was sampled from a man aged 18 to 30 in good health. Some clones in this sample may be carry-over from other donors' samples. The chain carries TRBV28 and TRBJ2-7; 7 bases map to TRBD1. Sequenced sample: naive CD4+ T cells from PBMCs. The subset was: CD45RA+ positively selected. CDR3: CASRVTGSQREYF. The CDR3 region has the DNA TGTGCCAGCAGGGTGACAGGGTCCCAGAGAGAATACTTC.